This entry is about one T cell receptor beta chain. This sample stems from a study of technical replicates of blood from a few donors. Clones were sequenced by immunoSEQ multiplex PCR, and TCRdb holds only the in-frame ones, with some missing. The sample holds 75,000 to 95,000 clones, 90% to 95% seen once. CDR3 length: 13 residues. Germline CDR1 and CDR2: SGHRS and YFSETQ. Trimming removed 0 bases at V and 4 bases at J, with 5 bases between. Sequenced material: T cells isolated from PBMCs. This receptor was taken from a human donor in good health. V usage is TRBV5-1 and J usage is TRBJ1-5; weak D call: TRBD1 (5 bases). The CDR3 sequence is CASSLGQNQPQHF. The CDR3, as DNA: TGCGCCAGCAGCTTGGGACAGAATCAGCCCCAGCATTTT.